This is a list of T cell receptor beta chains from one sample in a study of T-cell memory formation after mild COVID-19. From the 5' RACE reads, TCRdb called clonotypes with MiXCR, one entry per CDR3 protein. The sample consists of roughly 250,000 distinct CDR3 sequences, less than 20% of them appearing once. Sample: PBMCs or a T cell subset sorted from them (not recorded which). All receptors derive from a man between 18 and 35 years old who had mild COVID-19 (a few samples of this study predate the infection). Cell type and time point are not known. Each CDR3 is given with its conserved first and last residue. A D gene is named only where the DNA matches it firmly. The size field is filled for only some rows; it gives once, few, many or a size class.

J: TRBJ2-5; V: TRBV7-2; D: -; size: -; DNA: TGTGCCAGCACCCCACTCAGGGTTTGGGAGACCCAGTACTTC; CDR3: CASTPLRVWETQYF
J: TRBJ1-1; V: TRBV18; D: -; size: -; DNA: TGTGCCAGCTCACCTCCGACGGTGAACACTGAAGCTTTCTTT; CDR3: CASSPPTVNTEAFF
J: TRBJ2-3; V: TRBV9; D: TRBD2; size: -; DNA: TGTGCCAGCAGCTCGGGGGGTACCGCGACAGATACGCAGTATTTT; CDR3: CASSSGGTATDTQYF
J: TRBJ1-5; V: TRBV5-1; D: TRBD1; size: few; DNA: TGCGCCAGCAGCAGGACAGGGGGAGATCGGCCCCAGCATTTT; CDR3: CASSRTGGDRPQHF
J: TRBJ1-3; V: TRBV12-3/TRBV12-4; D: TRBD1; size: -; DNA: TGTGCCAGCAGTCGGAGAACACAGGGGAGCTCTGGAAACACCATATATTTT; CDR3: CASSRRTQGSSGNTIYF
J: TRBJ2-3; V: TRBV6-5; D: -; size: -; DNA: TGTGCCAGCAGCCAAGACCCCACAGATACGCAGTATTTT; CDR3: CASSQDPTDTQYF
J: TRBJ2-3; V: TRBV5-1; D: TRBD2; size: many; DNA: TGCGCCAGCAGCCTCGCGCGGGCTAGCGGGGGGTCCCGGTTCCAGTATTTT; CDR3: CASSLARASGGSRFQYF
J: TRBJ1-5; V: TRBV2; D: -; size: few; DNA: TGTGCCAGCAGCGCCGGGAGAACCAATCAGCCCCAGCATTTT; CDR3: CASSAGRTNQPQHF
J: TRBJ1-5; V: TRBV12-3/TRBV12-4; D: -; size: few; DNA: TGTGCCAGCAGTTCCGCGGGGGGCTTCAATCAGCCCCAGCATTTT; CDR3: CASSSAGGFNQPQHF
J: TRBJ2-3; V: TRBV12-3/TRBV12-4; D: TRBD2; size: many; DNA: TGTGCCAGCAGTTTAGGGACTAGCGATACGCAGTATTTT; CDR3: CASSLGTSDTQYF
J: TRBJ1-5; V: TRBV7-9; D: TRBD1; size: few; DNA: TGTGCCAGCAGCCCGCAGGGACAGGGAGGGGGTTTGGGTCAGCCCCAGCATTTT; CDR3: CASSPQGQGGGLGQPQHF